This T cell receptor (beta chain) emerged from a study of blood T cell repertoires in COVID-19. Study-level background: COVID-19 samples, acute and convalescent, were from the United States, Italy and Spain. T cells, B-cell-depleted T cells, or PBMCs supplied cDNA or gDNA.

In the authors' methods: Nucleated cell counts were estimated from reference gene primer amplification. The method was immunoSEQ multiplex PCR; TCRdb's version includes in-frame clones alone and lacks a portion of them. V and J calls and clone size are given by that table; D and trimming were obtained from the DNA. The table lists about 60,000 clones, around 90% of them singletons, with 10% in the top ten. V was trimmed by 4 bases and J by 0 bases, leaving 11 bases between them. Germline values: CDR1 SGHTA, CDR2 FQGTGA. The CDR3 sequence is 15 residues long. Sequences were obtained from peripheral blood. This sequence joins TRBV7-3 and TRBJ2-3; weak D call: TRBD2 (6 bases). The TCR comes from a human donor with acute or convalescent COVID-19. The donor label of this sample is uncertain. The CDR3 DNA reads as TGTGCCAGCAGCTATGACGGACTAAGCACAGATACGCAGTATTTT. Translating it yields CASSYDGLSTDTQYF. Full variable domain (rest looked up from reference TRBV7-3 and TRBJ2-3): GAGVSQTPSNKVTEKGKYVELRCDPISGHTALYWYRQSLGQGPEFLIYFQGTGAADDSGLPNDRFFAVRPEGSVSTLKIQRTERGDSAVYLCASSYDGLSTDTQYFGPGTRLTVL.